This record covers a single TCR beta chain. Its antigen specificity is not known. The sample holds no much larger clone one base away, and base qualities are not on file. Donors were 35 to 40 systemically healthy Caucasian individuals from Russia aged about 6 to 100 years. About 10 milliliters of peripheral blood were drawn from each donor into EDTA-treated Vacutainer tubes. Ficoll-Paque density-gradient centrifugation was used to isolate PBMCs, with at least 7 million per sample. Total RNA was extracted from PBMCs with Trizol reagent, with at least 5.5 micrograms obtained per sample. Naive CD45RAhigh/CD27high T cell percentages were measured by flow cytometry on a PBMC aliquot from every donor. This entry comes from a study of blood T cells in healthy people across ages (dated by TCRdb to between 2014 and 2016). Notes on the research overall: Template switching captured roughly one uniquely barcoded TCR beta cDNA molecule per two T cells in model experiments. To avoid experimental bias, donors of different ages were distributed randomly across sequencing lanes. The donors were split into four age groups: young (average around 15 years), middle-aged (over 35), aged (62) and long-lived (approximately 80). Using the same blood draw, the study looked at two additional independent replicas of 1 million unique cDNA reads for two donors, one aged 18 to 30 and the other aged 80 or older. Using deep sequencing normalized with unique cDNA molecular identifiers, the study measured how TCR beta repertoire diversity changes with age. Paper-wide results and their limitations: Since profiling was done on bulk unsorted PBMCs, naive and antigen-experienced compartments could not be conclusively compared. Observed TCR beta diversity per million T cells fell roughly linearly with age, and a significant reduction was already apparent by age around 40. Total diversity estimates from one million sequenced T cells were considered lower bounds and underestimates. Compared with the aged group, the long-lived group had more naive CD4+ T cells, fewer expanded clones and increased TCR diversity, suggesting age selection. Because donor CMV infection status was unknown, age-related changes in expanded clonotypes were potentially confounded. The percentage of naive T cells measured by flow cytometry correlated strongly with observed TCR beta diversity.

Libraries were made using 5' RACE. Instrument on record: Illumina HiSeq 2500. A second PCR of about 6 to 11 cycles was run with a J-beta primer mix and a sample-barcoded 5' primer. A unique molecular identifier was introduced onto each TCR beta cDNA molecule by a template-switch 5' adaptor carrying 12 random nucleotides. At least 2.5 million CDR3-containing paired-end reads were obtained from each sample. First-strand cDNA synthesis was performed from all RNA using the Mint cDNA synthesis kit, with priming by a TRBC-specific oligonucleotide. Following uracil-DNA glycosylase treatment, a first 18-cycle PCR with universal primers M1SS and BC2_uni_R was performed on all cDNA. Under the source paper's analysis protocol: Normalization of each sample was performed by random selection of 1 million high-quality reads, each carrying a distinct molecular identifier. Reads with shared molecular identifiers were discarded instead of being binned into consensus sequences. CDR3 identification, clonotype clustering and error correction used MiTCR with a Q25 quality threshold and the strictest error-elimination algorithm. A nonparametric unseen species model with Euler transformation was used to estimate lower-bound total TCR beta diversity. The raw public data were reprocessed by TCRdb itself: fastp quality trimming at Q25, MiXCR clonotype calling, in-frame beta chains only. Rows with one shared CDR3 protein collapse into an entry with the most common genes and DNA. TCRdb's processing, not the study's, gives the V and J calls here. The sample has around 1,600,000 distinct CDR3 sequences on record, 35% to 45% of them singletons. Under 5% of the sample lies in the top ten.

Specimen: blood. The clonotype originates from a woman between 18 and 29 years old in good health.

The DNA sequence is given as TGTGCCAGCAACGCGGGCGCGGAAGCTTTCTTT. Its product reads: CASNAGAEAFF. This chain is built from TRBV11-2 and TRBJ1-1, with no confidently assigned D gene. The V and J ends are trimmed by 7 bases and 8 bases, leaving 11 bases between them. In the germline V gene, CDR1 corresponds to SGHAT and CDR2 to FQNNGV. Including the terminal cysteine and phenylalanine, the CDR3 comprises 11 residues. The only DNA kept is the CDR3, 33 bases in frame from the first base. Full variable domain (CDR3 extended with the reference TRBV11-2 and TRBJ1-1 proteins): EAGVAQSPRYKIIEKRQSVAFWCNPISGHATLYWYQQILGQGPKLLIQFQNNGVVDDSQLPKDRFSAERLKGVDSTLKIQPAKLEDSAVYLCASNAGAEAFFGQGTRLTVV.